Here is one TCR beta chain with its context. Method: immunoSEQ multiplex PCR; TCRdb's copy keeps in-frame clones and lacks some. The sample contains roughly 64,000 clones, approximately 92% of which appear only once. This sample stems from a study of T cell changes during pregnancy in multiple sclerosis. Sequencing used peripheral blood, obtained in the second trimester of pregnancy. This sequence was found in a female donor with multiple sclerosis, enrolled in a pregnancy study.

CDR3 sequence reads: CASRQASLAETYEQYF. CDR3 in DNA: TGCGCCAGCAGGCAAGCCTCTCTAGCGGAGACCTACGAGCAGTACTTC. The rearrangement joins TRBV23-1 to TRBJ2-7; 7 nucleotides agree with TRBD2. TRBV23-1 is noted as an ORF with a role that remains uncertain. With V trimmed by 6 bases and J by 2 bases, 13 bases remained unmatched. This CDR3 is 16 amino acids long.